This T cell receptor beta chain was recorded in a study of graft-versus-host responses after intestinal transplantation. For the study at large: The study gave all recipients anti-thymocyte globulin induction, then tacrolimus and steroids for about three years. Study-wide results and limits: Detected in recipient marrow were GvH clones, some of which were first observed in ileum or blood. After transplant, early declines in HvG clones were associated with peak levels of circulating GvH clones.

The CDR3 covers 16 residues. V lost 4 bases and J lost 7; bases outside the gene matches: 7. CDR1 and CDR2 (germline): SGHRS, YFSETQ. Here immunoSEQ multiplex PCR was the method, and the copy in TCRdb shows in-frame clones only, minus some. Counted here are more than 50,000 clones, 75% to 95% occurring once; the ten biggest clones make up about 6%. Details on this clone: Its antigen is not identified.

This receptor was taken from a human patient who received an intestinal transplant, so some T cells may come from the graft donor. Here the sequenced sample was PBMCs, taken 662 days after intestinal transplant. The chain uses TRBV5-1 and TRBJ2-1, with TRBD2 identical over 14 bases. CDR3 DNA: TGCGCCAGCAGCCCATGGGGACTAGCGGGGGAGAATGAGCAGTTCTTC. It specifies CASSPWGLAGENEQFF.